Listed here are 5 T cell receptor beta chains from one sample, sequenced in a study of blood T cell repertoires in COVID-19. Libraries were prepared by immunoSEQ multiplex PCR; TCRdb keeps only in-frame clonotypes and omits some of them. Seen here are a few hundred thousand clones, about 90% observed once, and the top ten hold 1.7%. The sample comprised PBMCs or T cells enriched from blood (not recorded which). All receptors come from a woman between 25 and 40 years old who had recovered from COVID-19.

Turning to this clone: An end of the junction does not agree with germline; a read error may underlie this. The chain employs TRBV18 and TRBJ1-3; 12 nucleotides match TRBD1. Looked up from germline, CDR1 is KGHSH and CDR2 is LQKENI. The CDR3 covers 18 residues. CDR3 nucleotides: TGTGCCAGCTCCCCACGCGAGGGACAGGGGGCATTTGGAAACACCATATATTTT. This sequence encodes CASSPREGQGAFGNTIYF.

This chain links TRBV5-5 with TRBJ1-4; the match to TRBD1 covers 12 bases. Germline V lookup: CDR1 SGHKS, CDR2 YYEKEE (reference sequence). The CDR3 sequence is 15 residues long. Losses at the gene ends were 2 bases for V and 8 bases for J; bases not matched to a gene: 4. CDR3 residues: CASSFWGTGGEKLFF. CDR3 DNA: TGTGCCAGCAGCTTCTGGGGGACAGGGGGCGAAAAACTGTTTTTT.

The rearrangement uses TRBV5-6 and TRBJ2-7, with D perhaps matching TRBD2 (6 bases). The germline V and J ends were trimmed by 7 bases and 3 bases, with 23 bases remaining between them. CDR1 and CDR2 from the germline V gene are SGHDT and YYEEEE. The CDR3 runs to 16 residues. Here the CDR3 DNA reads TGTGCCAGCGCCCACGTGGGATTAGCGGACTACTACGAGCAGTACTTC. Translated, it gives CASAHVGLADYYEQYF.

The genes are TRBV12-3 or TRBV12-4 and TRBJ1-6, with D possibly matching TRBD1 (6 bases). The CDR3 contains 12 residues. V was pared by 3 bases and J by 14 bases, with 11 bases between. CDR3 amino acids: CASSLDSQALHF. The CDR3 region has the DNA TGTGCCAGCAGTTTGGACAGCCAGGCCCTCCACTTT.

The chain has TRBV28 and TRBJ1-1; 11 bases fit TRBD1. The CDR3 extends over 19 amino acids. Germline-derived CDR1 and CDR2 are MDHEN and SYDVKM. J lost 3 bases, V lost 2 bases, and 14 bases had no gene match. In nucleotides, the CDR3 is TGTGCCAGCAGTTTACCGGACAGGGGGCGCTTAGCGTTAGACACTGAAGCTTTCTTT. It translates to CASSLPDRGRLALDTEAFF.